This T cell receptor (beta chain) was identified in a study of spatial heterogeneity in lung cancer. This clonotype has a handful of counts. The germline gives CDR1 DFQATT, CDR2 SNEGSKA (reference sequence). The CDR3 spans 21 residues. V was pared by 2 bases and J by 3 bases, with 18 bases of the junction left unmatched. Single TCR cDNA molecules each had their own unique molecular identifier. TCRdb used MiXCR to reprocess the 5' RACE reads, holding one entry per CDR3 protein. This table has over 75,000 distinct CDR3 sequences, approximately 20% appearing once. Time point here: sample taken at primary tumor resection. Sequencing covered unsorted whole RNA taken from tumor, nontumor lung or frozen PBMC.

Sequenced material: PBMCs, taken at surgery. J is TRBJ2-2 and V is TRBV20-1; 13 bases fit TRBD2. The receptor's source is a male donor with early-stage non-small cell lung cancer. DNA of the CDR3: TGCAGTGCTAGAAAGCAGGGACTAGCGGGACCGCGTCGGAGGGACACCGGGGAGCTGTTTTTT. This translates into CSARKQGLAGPRRRDTGELFF.